The clone carrying this T cell receptor beta chain came up once. V shed 7 bases and J 4 bases; nucleotides not matched to a gene: 21. CDR1 and CDR2 (germline): SQVTM, ANQGSEA. The CDR3 runs to 18 residues. Sequencing used immunoSEQ multiplex PCR; TCRdb keeps in-frame clones, though not all of them. The table lists under 300,000 clones, about nine tenths of them singletons. This record belongs to a study of blood T cell repertoires in COVID-19. The sample consisted of PBMCs or T cells enriched from blood (not recorded which). The rearrangement links TRBV29-1 to TRBJ2-7, with 11 bases identical to TRBD2. This sequence originates from a man younger than 35 who had recovered from COVID-19. The CDR3 coding sequence is TGCAGCGGAGGAGCCTTCAGACTAGCGGGACGGGGACCTTACGAGCAGTACTTC. Its protein is CSGGAFRLAGRGPYEQYF.